The clone carrying this T cell receptor beta chain has just a few counts. Germline V gene sequence: CDR1 MNHNS, CDR2 SASEGT. The CDR3 length is 13 residues. Trimming removed 3 bases from V and 5 bases from J, with 10 bases in between. Naive CD4+ T cells were purified with Tregs depleted by CD25. Semi-nested PCR with Nested Universal Primer A followed constant-region reverse priming of full-length variable regions. TCRdb called the 5' RACE reads again in MiXCR, with one record for every CDR3 protein. The profile shows 20,000 to 25,000 distinct CDR3 sequences, about 31% of them singletons. The origin of this receptor is a female donor with breast cancer. The sample taken for sequencing was tumor-infiltrating naive CD4+ T cells sorted from the breast tumor. As for subset: naive CD4+ T cells, CD4+CD45RA+CD25-. V usage is TRBV6-1 and J usage is TRBJ1-2; D gene ambiguous. Here the CDR3 reads CASSETVGYGYTF. The CDR3 DNA reads TGTGCCAGCAGTGAGACGGTAGGATATGGCTACACCTTC.